The rows below give T cell receptor beta chains drawn from one sample of a study of cytomegalovirus exposure and HLA in healthy donors. Method: immunoSEQ multiplex PCR; TCRdb's copy keeps in-frame clones and lacks some. The sample records 45,000 to 75,000 clones, about 71% being singletons. Sequencing used PBMCs. These receptors originate from a woman aged 60-75 years in good health and CMV-seropositive. Both conserved end residues are part of each CDR3. A D gene is named only where the DNA matches it firmly. Some rows have no size entry. The others give once, few or many, or a class for an expanded clone.

>TRBV6-1|once|TRBJ1-2|NA
CASSIGGQVGGYTF
TGTGCCAGCAGTATCGGGGGGCAGGTTGGTGGCTACACCTTC
>TRBV7-2|NA|TRBJ1-2|NA
CASSLGSGGGYTF
TGTGCCAGCAGCCTCGGGTCCGGTGGGGGCTACACCTTC
>TRBV7-2|NA|TRBJ2-7|TRBD1
CASSLERSAGGPYEQYF
TGTGCCAGCAGCTTAGAGAGGTCTGCAGGGGGCCCCTACGAGCAGTACTTC
>TRBV6-5|NA|TRBJ1-5|NA
CASRTRENQPQHF
TGTGCCAGCAGGACACGGGAAAATCAGCCCCAGCATTTT
>TRBV27|NA|TRBJ1-5|TRBD1
CASSRGTGGVGQPQHF
TGTGCCAGCAGTCGCGGGACAGGGGGAGTTGGTCAGCCCCAGCATTTT
>TRBV11-2|NA|TRBJ2-5|NA
CASSSLAETQYF
TGTGCCAGCAGCTCGCTAGCGGAGACCCAGTACTTC
>TRBV9|once|TRBJ1-2|NA
CASSPQTSTNYGYTF
TGTGCCAGCAGCCCACAGACGAGCACTAACTATGGCTACACCTTC
>TRBV7-8|NA|TRBJ2-7|TRBD1
CASSPWDSYEQYF
TGTGCCAGCAGCCCGTGGGACAGCTACGAGCAGTACTTC
>TRBV7-2|NA|TRBJ2-7|NA
CASSFGGAIHEQYF
TGTGCCAGCAGCTTCGGCGGAGCCATCCACGAGCAGTACTTC
>TRBV5-4|NA|TRBJ1-4|NA
CASSLRGGAEKLFF
TGTGCCAGCAGCTTGAGGGGGGGGGCTGAAAAACTGTTTTTT
>TRBV18|NA|TRBJ1-5|NA
CASSQTHNSGGNQPQHF
TGTGCCAGCTCGCAGACTCATAATTCCGGTGGCAATCAGCCCCAGCATTTT
>TRBV18|NA|TRBJ1-1|TRBD1
CASSTDRVNTEAFF
TGTGCCAGCTCAACGGACAGGGTGAACACTGAAGCTTTCTTT
>TRBV9|few|TRBJ1-2|NA
CASSVDWASGYGYTF
TGTGCCAGCAGCGTAGACTGGGCTTCAGGCTATGGCTACACCTTC
>TRBV14|NA|TRBJ1-2|NA
CASSQGLGSGGYTF
TGTGCCAGCAGCCAAGGACTAGGGAGTGGTGGCTACACCTTC
>TRBV2|once|TRBJ1-5|TRBD1
CASSGTVDSNQPQHF
TGTGCCAGCAGCGGGACAGTTGATAGCAATCAGCCCCAGCATTTT
>TRBV30|few|TRBJ2-7|TRBD1
CALGGALHSYEQYF
TGTGCGTTAGGGGGCGCCTTGCACTCCTACGAGCAGTACTTC
>TRBV7-2|NA|TRBJ1-2|TRBD1
CATDGQGAGNYGYTF
TGTGCCACCGACGGACAGGGGGCGGGTAACTATGGCTACACCTTC
>TRBV5-4|once|TRBJ1-1|NA
CASGTKNTEAFF
TGTGCCAGCGGGACAAAGAACACTGAAGCTTTCTTT
>TRBV7-9|NA|TRBJ1-5|NA
CSSSLWKEYSNQPQHF
TGTTCCAGCAGCCTCTGGAAGGAGTATAGCAATCAGCCCCAGCATTTT
>TRBV6-5|once|TRBJ1-2|NA
CASSYSYREIYGYTF
TGTGCCAGCAGTTACTCGTACCGGGAAATCTATGGCTACACCTTC
>TRBV29-1|NA|TRBJ1-1|TRBD1
CSARGTGGSEAFF
TGCAGCGCCCGCGGGACAGGGGGGTCTGAAGCTTTCTTT
>TRBV7-6|NA|TRBJ2-7|TRBD1
CASSLARSTGTGTYEQYF
TGTGCCAGCAGCTTGGCGAGAAGTACCGGGACAGGCACCTACGAGCAGTACTTC
>TRBV19|NA|TRBJ1-5|NA
CASSIGAGSYNQPQHF
TGTGCCAGTAGTATAGGGGCGGGCAGCTACAATCAGCCCCAGCATTTT
>TRBV6-1|NA|TRBJ1-6|NA
CASTEGVSNSPLHF
TGTGCCAGTACTGAGGGGGTCTCCAATTCACCCCTCCACTTT
>TRBV7-9|few|TRBJ2-7|NA
CASSPPPRFSYEQYF
TGTGCCAGCAGCCCCCCCCCACGTTTTAGCTACGAGCAGTACTTC
>TRBV9|NA|TRBJ1-3|TRBD1
CASSVQGDTIYF
TGTGCCAGCAGCGTACAGGGGGACACCATATATTTT
>TRBV10-2|NA|TRBJ1-5|NA
CATSLGVGQPQHF
TGCGCCACCTCTTTAGGGGTGGGACAGCCCCAGCATTTT
>TRBV14|NA|TRBJ2-3|NA
CASTQGRRDYTQYF
TGTGCCAGCACCCAGGGGAGACGAGATTATACGCAGTATTTT
>TRBV7-8|NA|TRBJ2-5|NA
CASSFQGQETQYF
TGTGCCAGCAGCTTCCAGGGGCAAGAGACCCAGTACTTC
>TRBV6-6|NA|TRBJ1-6|TRBD1
CASSRQGEDSPLHF
TGTGCCAGCAGTAGACAGGGCGAGGATTCACCCCTCCACTTT